The entry that follows covers one TCR beta chain sequence. Its antigen is as yet unknown. This entry comes from a study of T cells in narcolepsy. Overall study: Donors had narcolepsy type 1 or type 2, or were healthy controls.

The germline V and J ends were trimmed by 6 bases and 6 bases, with 14 bases remaining between them. The CDR3 loop spans 14 amino acids. CDR1 is SNHLY, CDR2 FYNNEI, per germline. The protocol was immunoSEQ multiplex PCR, while the TCRdb copy is restricted to in-frame clones and leaves out a portion. The repertoire holds 30,000 to 45,000 clones, with over 75% as singletons. General study findings and limits: Healthy controls reportedly lacked the autoreactive clonotypes serially found in patients' blood. Autoreactive clone sequences were missing from some blood memory CD4+ repertoires.

V gene TRBV2 combines with J gene TRBJ1-4; D is perhaps TRBD1 (6 bases). The receptor was derived from a human donor with narcolepsy. Sequenced material: CD45RA- memory CD4+ T cells from PBMCs. The CDR3 DNA reads TGTGCCAGCAGGGTTACAGGGAGAGATGAAAAACTGTTTTTT. This sequence encodes CASRVTGRDEKLFF.